The rows below give T cell receptor beta chains drawn from one sample of a study of cytomegalovirus exposure and HLA in healthy donors. Profiling relied on immunoSEQ multiplex PCR, and the TCRdb table lists in-frame clones only, not all of them. Of around 100,000 clones listed, about 8% were seen once; the top ten hold roughly 2%. The sample comprised PBMCs. These receptors all come from a man aged 45-65 years in good health and CMV-seronegative. The CDR3 runs from the conserved cysteine through the conserved F or W. A D gene is named only where the DNA matches it firmly.

>TRBV7-9|TRBD1|TRBJ2-7
CASSPTGGSSTEQYF
>TRBV5-1|-|TRBJ2-2
CASSLAGVTGELFF
>TRBV28|TRBD1|TRBJ2-7
CASTPRGTGVYEQYF
>TRBV14|TRBD1|TRBJ1-2
CASSQGTAYGYTF
>TRBV10-3|-|TRBJ1-3
CAISEELSGNTIYF
>TRBV2|-|TRBJ1-2
CASRWGGSYGYTF
>TRBV9|-|TRBJ2-1
CASRAIPGGSSYNEQFF
>TRBV14|-|TRBJ2-1
CASSQDKAPAKQFF
>TRBV29-1|-|TRBJ1-1
CSVEDRPGTEAFF
>TRBV4-2|TRBD2|TRBJ2-3
CASSALLAGDPDTQYF
>TRBV28|-|TRBJ2-7
CASSLRPSESYEQYF
>TRBV29-1|TRBD1|TRBJ1-1
CSVSGGTEAFF
>TRBV6-1|-|TRBJ1-5
CASREAGDQPQHF
>TRBV9|TRBD1|TRBJ1-1
CASSVFGQGDKAFF
>TRBV7-8|TRBD2|TRBJ2-3
CASSLVVVGLAGTLSTDTQYF
>TRBV28|TRBD1|TRBJ1-1
CASSLGPYRGNTEAFF
>TRBV30|-|TRBJ2-1
CAWSARGRGIGNEQFF
>TRBV28|TRBD2|TRBJ2-1
CASSSHGLAGKEQFF
>TRBV19|-|TRBJ2-3
CASSRGLGGGTDTQYF
>TRBV19|-|TRBJ1-2
CASTDGSAGHGYTF
>TRBV4-3|TRBD2|TRBJ2-3
CASSQGWAGGTDTQYF
>TRBV15|TRBD1|TRBJ1-1
CATSGTGDTEAFF
>TRBV13|TRBD1|TRBJ1-1
CATSRGLMNTEAFF
>TRBV18|-|TRBJ2-4
CASSPAIGQIAKNIQYF
>TRBV5-1|-|TRBJ2-7
CASSLDRVGEQYF
>TRBV28|-|TRBJ2-3
CASSSAFRPGGDTQYF